This T cell receptor beta chain was found in a study of Ad26.COV2.S vaccination and SARS-CoV-2 variants. CDR1 is LNHNV and CDR2 is YYDKDF in the germline V gene (reference sequence). V was cut by 0 bases and J by 6 bases, with 12 bases left in between. The CDR3 runs 15 residues. Treatment of the sample: 15 to 20 received Ad26.COV2.S at low or high dose, single or two shots; about 5 received placebo; per-sample allocation not given. Sampling occurred on day 63 after the first vaccine or placebo injection. Clones were read by immunoSEQ multiplex PCR, and TCRdb kept only the in-frame ones, dropping some. The sample includes more than 400,000 clones, about 92% of them seen just once.

Sequencing used peripheral blood, obtained in a trial of Ad26.COV2.S vaccine versus placebo. The TCR sequence derives from a person between 18 and 59 years old who received the Ad26.COV2.S COVID-19 vaccine or a placebo. The rearrangement joins TRBV15 to TRBJ1-5, with D possibly TRBD1 on 5 matching bases. The CDR3 reads CATSRDQDRGQPQHF. The CDR3 bases are TGTGCCACCAGCAGAGACCAAGACAGAGGTCAGCCCCAGCATTTT.